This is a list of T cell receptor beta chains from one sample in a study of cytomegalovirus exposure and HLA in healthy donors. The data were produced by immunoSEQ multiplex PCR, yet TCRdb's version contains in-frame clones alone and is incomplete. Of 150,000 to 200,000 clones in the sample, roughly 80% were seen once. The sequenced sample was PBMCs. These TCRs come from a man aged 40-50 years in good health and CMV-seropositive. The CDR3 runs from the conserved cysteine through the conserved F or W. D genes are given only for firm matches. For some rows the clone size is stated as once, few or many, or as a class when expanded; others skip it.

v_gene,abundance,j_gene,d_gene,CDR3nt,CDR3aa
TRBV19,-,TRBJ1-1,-,TGTGCCAGTCACATCGGCGGGGTGAACACTGAAGCTTTCTTT,CASHIGGVNTEAFF
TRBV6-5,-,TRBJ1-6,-,TGTGCCAGCAGTAAGCTTCATTATAATTCACCCCTCCACTTT,CASSKLHYNSPLHF
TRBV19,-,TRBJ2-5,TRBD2,TGTGCCAGTAGTATAGCGCGGGGGGAGACCCAGTACTTC,CASSIARGETQYF
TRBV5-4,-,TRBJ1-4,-,TGTGCCAGCAGCGTCCGGGACAAAGACGAAAAACTGTTTTTT,CASSVRDKDEKLFF
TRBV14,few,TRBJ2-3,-,TGTGCCAGCAGCCTCAGACAGCGCACAGATACGCAGTATTTT,CASSLRQRTDTQYF
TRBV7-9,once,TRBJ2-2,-,TGTGCCAGCAGCTCCCCCCGTTCTGGGGAGCTGTTTTTT,CASSSPRSGELFF
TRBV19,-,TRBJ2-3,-,TGTGCCAGTCGGCTAGCTGGCACAGATACGCAGTATTTT,CASRLAGTDTQYF
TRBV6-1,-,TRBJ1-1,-,TGTGCCAGCAGTGAAATTAACATGAACACTGAAGCTTTCTTT,CASSEINMNTEAFF
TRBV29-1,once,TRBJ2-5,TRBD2,TGCAGCGTTTGGACTAGCGGGGTTGAGACCCAGTACTTC,CSVWTSGVETQYF
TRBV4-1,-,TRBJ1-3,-,TGCGCCAGCAGCCATATAGACAGATCTGGAAACACCATATATTTT,CASSHIDRSGNTIYF
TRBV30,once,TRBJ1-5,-,TGTGCCTGGAGTTTAAGGGGTGATCAGCCCCAGCATTTT,CAWSLRGDQPQHF
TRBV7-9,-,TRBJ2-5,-,TGTGCCAGCAGCTTAGTTGGAGGGGACCTCGGGACCCAGTACTTC,CASSLVGGDLGTQYF
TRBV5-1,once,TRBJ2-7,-,TGCGCCAGCAGCTTTACCTACGAGCAGTACTTC,CASSFTYEQYF